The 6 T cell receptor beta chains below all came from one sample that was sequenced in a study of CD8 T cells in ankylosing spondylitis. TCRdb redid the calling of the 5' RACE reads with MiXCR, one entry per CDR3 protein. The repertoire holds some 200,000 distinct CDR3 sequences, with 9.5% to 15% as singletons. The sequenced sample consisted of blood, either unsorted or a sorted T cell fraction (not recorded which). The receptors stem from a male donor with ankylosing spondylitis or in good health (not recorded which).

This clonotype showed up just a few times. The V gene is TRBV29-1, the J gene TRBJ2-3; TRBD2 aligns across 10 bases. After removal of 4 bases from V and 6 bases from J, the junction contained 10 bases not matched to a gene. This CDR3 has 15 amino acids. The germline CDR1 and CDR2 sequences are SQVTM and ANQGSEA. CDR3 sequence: CSVGPSGGAPDTQYF. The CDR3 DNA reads TGCAGCGTTGGACCCAGCGGGGGGGCCCCGGATACGCAGTATTTT.

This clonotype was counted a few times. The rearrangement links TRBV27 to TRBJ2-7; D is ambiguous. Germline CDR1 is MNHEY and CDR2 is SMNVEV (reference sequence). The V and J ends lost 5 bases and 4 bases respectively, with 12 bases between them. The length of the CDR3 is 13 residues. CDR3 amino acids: CASSTLKGYEQYF. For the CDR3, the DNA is TGTGCCAGCAGTACCCTCAAAGGATACGAGCAGTACTTC.

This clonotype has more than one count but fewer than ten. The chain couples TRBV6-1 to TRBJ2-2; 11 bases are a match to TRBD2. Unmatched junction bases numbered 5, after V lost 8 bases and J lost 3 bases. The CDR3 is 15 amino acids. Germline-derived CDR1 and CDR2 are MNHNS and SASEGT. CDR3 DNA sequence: TGTGCCAGCGCCGGGACTAGCGGCTACACCGGGGAGCTGTTTTTT. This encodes CASAGTSGYTGELFF.

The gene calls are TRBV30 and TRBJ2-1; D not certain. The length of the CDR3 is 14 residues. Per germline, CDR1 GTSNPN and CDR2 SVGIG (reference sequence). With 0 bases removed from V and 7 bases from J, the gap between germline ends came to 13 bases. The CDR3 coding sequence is TGTGCCTGGAGTGTAAAAGCCCCAGGAAATGAGCAGTTCTTC. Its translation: CAWSVKAPGNEQFF.

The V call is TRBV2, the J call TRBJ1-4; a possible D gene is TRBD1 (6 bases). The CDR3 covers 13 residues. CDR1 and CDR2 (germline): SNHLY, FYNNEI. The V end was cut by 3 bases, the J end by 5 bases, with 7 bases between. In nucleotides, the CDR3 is TGTGCCAGCAGTGACAGGGGAAATGAAAAACTGTTTTTT. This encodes CASSDRGNEKLFF.

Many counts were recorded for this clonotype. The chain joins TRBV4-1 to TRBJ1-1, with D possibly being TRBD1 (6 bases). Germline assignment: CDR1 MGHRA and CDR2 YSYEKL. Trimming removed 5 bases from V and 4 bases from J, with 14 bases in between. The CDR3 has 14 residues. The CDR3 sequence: CASSSRGGGTEAFF. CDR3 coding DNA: TGCGCCAGCAGCTCCCGAGGGGGAGGCACTGAAGCTTTCTTT.